The 31 T cell receptor beta chains in this list originate from one sample, sequenced in a study of regulatory T cells in long-lasting Graves disease. Time point described: newly diagnosed GD, antithyroid drugs for less than 3 months. With RNA extracted from PBMCs as input, the TCR library was made. Arm-PCR of CDR3 regions with iRepertoire HTBI primers generated TCR beta libraries. MiXCR was run by TCRdb on the multiplex PCR reads, yielding one entry per CDR3 protein. The sample holds 620,000 or so distinct CDR3 sequences; around 15% are singletons and the top ten take around 19%. In addition, the sample was reused for a study of T cells in Graves' hyperthyroidism and ophthalmopathy.

The sample consisted of peripheral blood mononuclear cells (PBMCs), taken at new diagnosis, from a patient treated with antithyroid drugs. These receptors were collected from a woman in her twenties or thirties with Graves disease.

J is TRBJ2-3 and V is TRBV7-9, with TRBD2 identical over 13 bases. The ends lost 1 base at V and 6 bases at J; junction bases unmatched: 1. The CDR3 extends over 15 amino acids. The germline CDR1 and CDR2 sequences are SEHNR and FQNEAQ (reference sequence). The CDR3 DNA sequence: TGTGCCAGCAGCTTAGAGACTAGCGGGAGGGATACGCAGTATTTT. Protein product: CASSLETSGRDTQYF.

With respect to this clonotype: A much larger clone sits a single nucleotide away, making a read error possible. The V and J genes are TRBV7-2 and TRBJ2-7; D is ambiguous. Per germline, CDR1 SGHTA and CDR2 FQGNSA. This CDR3 region has 15 residues. The CDR3 DNA reads as TGTGCCAGCAACTTAGAAAGGTTTGCTGTGGACGAGCAGTACTTC. Encoded protein: CASNLERFAVDEQYF.

This clonotype was observed a handful of times. The chain is built from TRBV10-3 and TRBJ1-1, with a possible D match to TRBD1 (6 bases). V lost 4 bases and J 1 base, leaving 7 bases between the germline ends. Per germline, CDR1 ENHRY and CDR2 SYGVKD. This CDR3 comprises 13 residues. CDR3 in DNA: TGTGCCATCAGTGTACAGGGGAACACTGAAGCTTTCTTT. This sequence encodes CAISVQGNTEAFF.

The chain carries TRBV5-1 and TRBJ2-1; D is possibly TRBD2 (5 bases). The J call may be wrong; the DNA end is better matched by TRBJ2-5. CDR3 length: 14 amino acids. In germline, CDR1 is SGHRS, CDR2 YFSETQ. CDR3 in DNA: TGCGCCAGCAGCTCGTTAACAGCGGACGAGACCCAGTACTTC. Amino acid sequence: CASSSLTADETQYF.

This clonotype turned up a few times. The J gene is TRBJ1-1, the V gene TRBV18; D is undetermined. The CDR3 has 16 amino acids. The germline V gene encodes CDR1 KGHSH and CDR2 LQKENI. V gave up 3 bases and J gave up 2 bases, with 16 bases separating them. This CDR3 reads CASSPLRAGGNTEAFF. CDR3 bases: TGTGCCAGCTCACCTTTACGGGCGGGTGGTAACACTGAAGCTTTCTTT.

This clonotype was observed at least ten times. V is TRBV7-6 and J is TRBJ2-2; 7 bases align to TRBD1. Trimming at V came to 1 base and at J to 6 bases, leaving 5 bases not matched to a gene. This CDR3 comprises 15 residues. The germline gives CDR1 SGHVS, CDR2 FNYEAQ. The CDR3 reads CASSLEAQGAGELFF. CDR3 nucleotides: TGTGCCAGCAGCTTAGAGGCGCAGGGGGCCGGGGAGCTGTTTTTT.

This clonotype was counted ten times or more. The gene calls are TRBV12-3 or TRBV12-4 and TRBJ1-2, with 12 bases that match TRBD1. CDR3 length: 16 amino acids. J was trimmed by 7 bases and V by 3 bases; bases with no gene match: 9. The DNA for the CDR3 is TGTGCCAGCAGTTTTGCCCCCGGGACAGGGGGCGGTGGCTACACCTTC. This encodes CASSFAPGTGGGGYTF.

This clonotype was recorded a few times. The chain employs TRBV2 and TRBJ2-4; 8 nucleotides agree with TRBD2. Trimming at V came to 3 bases and at J to 3 bases, leaving 10 bases not matched to a gene. The CDR3 extends over 17 amino acids. Germline CDR1 is SNHLY and CDR2 is FYNNEI. DNA for the CDR3: TGTGCCAGCAGTGATCTCGGAGTGCGGGAGGACAAAAACATTCAGTACTTC. Its translation: CASSDLGVREDKNIQYF.

This sequence joins TRBV27 and TRBJ2-7, with a weak D call TRBD2 (5 bases). The CDR3 covers 13 residues. Per germline, CDR1 MNHEY and CDR2 SMNVEV (reference sequence). V gave up 0 bases and J gave up 7 bases, with 10 bases separating them. CDR3 in amino acids: CASSLSPRDEQYF. CDR3 sequence (DNA): TGTGCCAGCAGTTTATCACCCCGGGATGAGCAGTACTTC.

This clonotype was detected ten times or more. This chain connects TRBV11-2 to TRBJ2-7; 8 bases fit TRBD1. Germline values: CDR1 SGHAT, CDR2 FQNNGV. This CDR3 is 15 amino acids long. Germline trimming cut 2 bases from V and 0 bases from J; bases unmatched to any gene: 3. CDR3 DNA sequence: TGTGCCAGCAGCTTAACACAGGGGGACTCCTACGAGCAGTACTTC. This sequence encodes CASSLTQGDSYEQYF. Drawing the rest from reference TRBV11-2 and TRBJ2-7, the complete variable domain is EAGVAQSPRYKIIEKRQSVAFWCNPISGHATLYWYQQILGQGPKLLIQFQNNGVVDDSQLPKDRFSAERLKGVDSTLKIQPAKLEDSAVYLCASSLTQGDSYEQYFGPGTRLTVT.

This clonotype came up a few times. This chain uses TRBV14 with TRBJ2-3; D ambiguous. Germline-derived CDR1 and CDR2 are SGHDN and FVKESK. The CDR3 extends over 14 amino acids. V gave up 0 bases and J gave up 7 bases, with 11 bases separating them. DNA of the CDR3: TGTGCCAGCAGCCAAGACCTTACTGGGAATACGCAGTATTTT. It yields the protein CASSQDLTGNTQYF.

This clonotype was recorded a few times. One end of the junction varies from germline; a read error may be responsible. The chain employs TRBV4-1 and TRBJ2-3; 10 bases are a match to TRBD2. In germline, CDR1 is MGHRA, CDR2 YSYEKL. CDR3 length: 16 residues. The DNA of the CDR3 is TGTGCCAGCAGCCAAACACTAGCGGGAAGCACAGATACGCAGTATTTT. The encoded protein is CASSQTLAGSTDTQYF.

Many counts were recorded for this clonotype. CDR3 amino acids: CAWAKGSSYEQYF. CDR3 coding DNA: TGTGCCTGGGCGAAGGGGAGCTCCTACGAGCAGTACTTC. The V gene is TRBV30, the J gene TRBJ2-7; D could derive from TRBD1 or TRBD2 (5 bases each). Germline assignment: CDR1 GTSNPN and CDR2 SVGIG (reference sequence). The CDR3 has 13 amino acids. Trimming took 5 bases from V and 0 from J, leaving 11 bases between them.

This clonotype was counted only a few times. The rearrangement joins TRBV18 to TRBJ2-3; TRBD1 matches at 7 bases. With V trimmed by 3 bases and J by 4 bases, 10 bases remained unmatched. The CDR3 is 16 residues long. Germline loops: CDR1 KGHSH, CDR2 LQKENI. DNA of the CDR3: TGTGCCAGCTCACCGGGGACAGAGATATCATCAGATACGCAGTATTTT. Its protein is CASSPGTEISSDTQYF.

This clonotype was counted between two and nine times. This CDR3 reads CASSVASGRGGTDTQYF. The CDR3 DNA reads TGTGCCAGCAGTGTTGCTAGCGGGAGAGGTGGCACAGATACGCAGTATTTT. V usage is TRBV28 and J usage is TRBJ2-3; 10 nucleotides match TRBD2. The CDR3 totals 17 residues. The ends lost 5 bases at V and 1 base at J; junction bases unmatched: 9. Germline V lookup: CDR1 MDHEN, CDR2 SYDVKM.

This clonotype was seen many times. The V and J genes are TRBV15 and TRBJ2-5; D possibly corresponds to TRBD2 (5 bases). The germline V gene encodes CDR1 LNHNV and CDR2 YYDKDF (reference sequence). V was cut by 3 bases and J by 1 base, with 9 bases left in between. This CDR3 has 14 amino acids. The CDR3 DNA reads TGTGCCACCAGCAGTAGAGCGGTCCAAGAGACCCAGTACTTC. As protein: CATSSRAVQETQYF.

This clonotype was counted ten times or more. The V gene is TRBV2, the J gene TRBJ2-2; TRBD1 might be the D (7 bases). V was clipped by 3 bases and J by 6 bases, with 8 bases between them. Germline assignment: CDR1 SNHLY and CDR2 FYNNEI. This CDR3 is built from 13 residues. The CDR3 spells CASSDRGAGELFF. The CDR3 DNA reads as TGTGCCAGCAGTGACAGGGGGGCCGGGGAGCTGTTTTTT.

This clonotype was seen at least ten times. The chain joins TRBV5-1 to TRBJ2-6; no clear D gene. Trimming cost V 0 bases and J 3 bases, with 7 bases left between them. The CDR3 totals 15 residues. Germline lookup yields CDR1 SGHRS and CDR2 YFSETQ. CDR3 in amino acids: CASSLEGYGANVLTF. The DNA of the CDR3 is TGCGCCAGCAGCTTGGAGGGTTATGGGGCCAACGTCCTGACTTTC.

This clonotype has ten or more counts. The J gene is TRBJ2-2, the V gene TRBV28; D possibly matches TRBD1 or TRBD2 (5 bases each). Germline CDR1 reads MDHEN; CDR2 reads SYDVKM. Between the trimmed V and J ends, which lost 6 bases and 4 bases, there was a span of 15 bases. CDR3 length equals 15 residues. The chain's CDR3 is CASRIGTILTGELFF. For the CDR3, the DNA is TGTGCCAGCAGAATCGGGACCATCCTCACCGGGGAGCTGTTTTTT.

Ten or more counts support this clonotype. The chain has TRBV7-9 and TRBJ2-5; D uncertain. CDR3 length equals 16 residues. Germline V gene lookup returns CDR1 SEHNR and CDR2 FQNEAQ (reference sequence). Trimming took 7 bases from V and 5 from J, leaving 23 bases between them. CDR3 protein: CASINSAGPEAETQYF. The CDR3 nucleotides are TGTGCCAGCATCAATTCGGCAGGTCCCGAAGCGGAGACCCAGTACTTC.

The V and J genes are TRBV5-1 and TRBJ2-2; no clear D gene. The CDR3 has 16 amino acids. Germline CDR1 SGHRS, CDR2 YFSETQ. The ends were cut back, 2 bases at V and 3 bases at J, with 14 bases in the middle. Here the CDR3 reads CASSLVTRWDTGELFF. CDR3 bases: TGCGCCAGCAGCTTAGTCACGCGATGGGACACCGGGGAGCTGTTTTTT. Full variable domain (remainder filled in from reference TRBV5-1 and TRBJ2-2): KAGVTQTPRYLIKTRGQQVTLSCSPISGHRSVSWYQQTPGQGLQFLFEYFSETQRNKGNFPGRFSGRQFSNSRSEMNVSTLELGDSALYLCASSLVTRWDTGELFFGEGSRLTVL.

This sequence joins TRBV12-5 and TRBJ1-5; D remains unclear. Trimming left V 7 bases short and J 5 bases short, with 9 bases between. The CDR3 is 12 residues long. The germline gives CDR1 LGHNT, CDR2 FRNRAP. In DNA, the CDR3 is TGTGCTAGTGCCTCTGGGGATCAGCCCCAGCATTTT. Protein: CASASGDQPQHF.

This clonotype was detected only a few times. This chain connects TRBV6-1 to TRBJ1-2; maybe TRBD1 (6 bases). V lost 0 bases, J lost 3 bases, and 8 bases lay in between. This CDR3 comprises 14 residues. Germline V gene lookup returns CDR1 MNHNS and CDR2 SASEGT. The CDR3 nucleotides read TGTGCCAGCAGTGAAGCTGGGACATACTATGGCTACACCTTC. The encoded protein is CASSEAGTYYGYTF.

The chain is built from TRBV11-2 and TRBJ2-2, with 7 bases fitting TRBD2. The trim removed 5 bases at V and 0 bases at J, leaving 12 bases unmatched. Germline lookup yields CDR1 SGHAT and CDR2 FQNNGV. This CDR3 has 18 amino acids. The CDR3 loop is CASSRGTLARPNTGELFF. Written as DNA, the CDR3 is TGTGCCAGCAGCCGAGGAACACTAGCGCGCCCGAACACCGGGGAGCTGTTTTTT.

The sample holds many counts of this clonotype. The rearrangement uses TRBV28 and TRBJ2-1; 7 bases line up with TRBD1. The CDR3 sequence is 14 residues long. Per the germline V gene, CDR1 is MDHEN and CDR2 is SYDVKM. Trimming took 8 bases from V and 4 from J; bases not matched to a gene: 8. CDR3 sequence reads: CASERDRDYNEQFF. CDR3 nucleotide sequence: TGTGCCAGCGAGAGAGACAGGGATTACAATGAGCAGTTCTTC.

This clonotype was found many times. The chain couples TRBV19 to TRBJ2-2, with D unresolved. Germline V CDR1 and CDR2: LNHDA, SQIVND (reference sequence). This CDR3 is built from 14 residues. Trimming took off 1 base at V and 2 bases at J, with 5 bases between the two ends. This chain's CDR3 is CASSIAENTGELFF. CDR3 nucleotide sequence: TGTGCCAGTAGTATAGCTGAAAACACCGGGGAGCTGTTTTTT.

The chain links TRBV2 to TRBJ2-2, with 8 bases aligning to TRBD1. Germline-derived CDR1 and CDR2 are SNHLY and FYNNEI. Losses at the gene ends were 2 bases for V and 5 bases for J; bases not matched to a gene: 19. The length of the CDR3 is 20 residues. The CDR3 region is CASSEPPLFSRDRPTGELFF. CDR3 nucleotides: TGTGCCAGCAGTGAACCACCCCTCTTTAGCCGGGACAGGCCGACCGGGGAGCTGTTTTTT.

In its sample, this clonotype was seen many times. The chain has TRBV27 and TRBJ2-1, with TRBD2 identical over 11 bases. V lost 5 bases to trimming and J lost 8 bases; unmatched junction nucleotides: 11. CDR1 and CDR2 (germline): MNHEY, SMNVEV (reference sequence). This CDR3 contains 16 residues. Here the CDR3 reads CASSPKTSGSGYEQFF. CDR3 in DNA: TGTGCCAGCAGTCCAAAAACTAGCGGGAGCGGCTATGAGCAGTTCTTC.

This clonotype was seen many times. This chain links TRBV27 with TRBJ2-7, with 7 nucleotides matching TRBD2. Germline CDR1 reads MNHEY; CDR2 reads SMNVEV (reference sequence). V lost 0 bases and J lost 8; bases outside the gene matches: 4. The CDR3 totals 13 residues. CDR3 nucleotides: TGTGCCAGCAGTTTATCGCGGGAGTCCAAGCAGTACTTC. It specifies CASSLSRESKQYF.

This clonotype has more than one count but fewer than ten. The chain combines TRBV7-9 with TRBJ1-2; no firm D call. The CDR3 sequence is 14 residues long. Germline CDR1 reads SEHNR; CDR2 reads FQNEAQ (reference sequence). V was shortened by 2 bases and J by 5 bases, with 12 bases between the two germline ends. The CDR3 here is CASSLSPGSYGYTF. CDR3 DNA: TGTGCCAGCAGCTTATCCCCTGGGAGTTATGGCTACACCTTC.

The chain combines TRBV3-1 with TRBJ2-7; 14 bases align to TRBD2. TRBJ2-5 matches the DNA end more closely, so the J call is doubtful. The CDR3 is made up of 15 amino acids. The germline V gene has CDR1 LGHDT and CDR2 YNNKEL (reference sequence). The CDR3 spells CASSMGLAGVKTQYF. CDR3 coding DNA: TGTGCCAGCAGCATGGGACTAGCGGGAGTAAAGACCCAGTACTTC.